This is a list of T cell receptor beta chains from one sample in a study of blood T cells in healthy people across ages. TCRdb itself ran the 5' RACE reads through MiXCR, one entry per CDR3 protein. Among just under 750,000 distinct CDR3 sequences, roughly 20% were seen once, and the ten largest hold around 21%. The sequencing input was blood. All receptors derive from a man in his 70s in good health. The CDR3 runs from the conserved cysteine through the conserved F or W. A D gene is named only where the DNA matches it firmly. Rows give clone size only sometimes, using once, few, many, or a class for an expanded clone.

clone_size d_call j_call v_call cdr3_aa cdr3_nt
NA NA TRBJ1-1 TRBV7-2 CASTLYWDTEAFF TGTGCCAGCACCCTGTACTGGGACACTGAAGCTTTCTTT
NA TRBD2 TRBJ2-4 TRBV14 CASSRGRRNQNIQYF TGTGCCAGCAGCCGCGGGAGACGTAACCAAAACATTCAGTACTTC
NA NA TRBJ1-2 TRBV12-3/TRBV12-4 CASTPTGLYGYTF TGTGCCAGCACCCCGACAGGCCTTTATGGCTACACCTTC
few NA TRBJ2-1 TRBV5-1 CASPGHEQFF TGCGCCAGCCCCGGACATGAGCAGTTCTTC
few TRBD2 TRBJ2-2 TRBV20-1 CSARRTSGSGGELFF TGCAGTGCTAGAAGGACTAGCGGGAGCGGAGGGGAGCTGTTTTTT
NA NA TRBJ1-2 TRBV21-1 CASSNSDRDDYGYTF TGTGCCAGCAGCAATTCGGACAGGGATGACTATGGCTACACCTTC
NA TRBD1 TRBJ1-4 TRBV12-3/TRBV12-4 CASRVEGAYEKLFF TGTGCCAGCAGAGTTGAGGGGGCATATGAAAAACTGTTTTTT
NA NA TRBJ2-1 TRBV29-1 CSVDIGLIFDEQFF TGCAGCGTTGACATTGGGCTCATCTTCGATGAGCAGTTCTTC
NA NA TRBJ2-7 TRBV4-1 CASSQGYGRYEQYF TGCGCCAGCAGCCAAGGTTACGGACGCTACGAGCAGTACTTC
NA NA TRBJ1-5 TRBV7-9 CASSPQEGNQPQHF TGTGCCAGCAGCCCACAGGAGGGCAATCAGCCCCAGCATTTT
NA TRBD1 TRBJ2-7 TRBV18 CASSPVEGASYEQYF TGTGCCAGCTCCCCGGTTGAGGGGGCCTCCTACGAGCAGTACTTC
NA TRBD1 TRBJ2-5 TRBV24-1 CATSDALGTGGTETQYF TGTGCCACCAGTGACGCTTTAGGGACAGGCGGTACAGAGACCCAGTACTTC
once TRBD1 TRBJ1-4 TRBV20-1 CSARKGQSAEKLFF TGCAGTGCTAGAAAGGGACAGTCTGCTGAAAAACTGTTTTTT
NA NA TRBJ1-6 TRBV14 CASSPRGAVSSYNSPLHF TGTGCCAGCAGCCCCCGAGGGGCTGTGAGCTCCTATAATTCACCCCTCCACTTT
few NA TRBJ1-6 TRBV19 CASSSGGGYSPLHF TGTGCCAGTAGTTCTGGGGGCGGCTATTCACCCCTCCACTTT
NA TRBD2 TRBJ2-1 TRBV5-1 CASSNERTGGPRNEQFF TGCGCCAGCAGCAACGAGAGAACGGGGGGGCCTCGTAATGAGCAGTTCTTC
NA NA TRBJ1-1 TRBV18 CASSLTANTEALF TGTGCCAGCTCACTAACGGCTAACACTGAAGCTCTCTTT
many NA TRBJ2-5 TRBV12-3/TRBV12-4 CASSSPSGTQYF TGTGCCAGCAGTTCACCTAGTGGGACCCAGTACTTC
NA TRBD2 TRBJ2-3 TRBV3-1 CASSRLAGVGTDTQYF TGTGCCAGCAGCCGACTGGCGGGAGTCGGGACAGATACGCAGTATTTT
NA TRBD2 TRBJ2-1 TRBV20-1 CSARLGWGGAYNEQFF TGCAGTGCTAGGTTGGGTTGGGGGGGGGCCTACAATGAGCAGTTCTTC
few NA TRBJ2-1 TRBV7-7 CASSLGSHSYNEQFF TGTGCCAGCAGCTTAGGGTCGCACTCCTACAATGAGCAGTTCTTC
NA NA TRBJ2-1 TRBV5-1 CASSFGQVNPTNEQFF TGCGCCAGCAGCTTCGGCCAGGTAAACCCTACCAATGAGCAGTTCTTC
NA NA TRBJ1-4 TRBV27 CASKPAGDGEKLFF TGTGCCAGCAAACCCGCGGGGGATGGTGAAAAACTGTTTTTT
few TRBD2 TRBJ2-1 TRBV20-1 CSARPTSGEPSSYNEQFF TGCAGTGCTAGACCGACTAGCGGGGAGCCGAGCTCCTACAATGAGCAGTTCTTC
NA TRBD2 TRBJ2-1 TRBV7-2 CASSSFGTSGGANEQFF TGTGCCAGCAGCTCTTTCGGTACTAGCGGGGGGGCCAATGAGCAGTTCTTC
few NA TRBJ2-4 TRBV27 CASSWSGLAKNIQYF TGTGCCAGCAGTTGGAGCGGATTAGCCAAAAACATTCAGTACTTC
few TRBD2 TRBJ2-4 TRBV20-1 CSARGTSGIAKNIQYF TGCAGTGCTAGGGGGACTAGCGGAATAGCCAAAAACATTCAGTACTTC
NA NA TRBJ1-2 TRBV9 CASSPESANYGYTF TGTGCCAGCAGCCCCGAATCAGCTAACTATGGCTACACCTTC
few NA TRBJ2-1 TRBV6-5 CASSSGSNEQFF TGTGCCAGCAGTTCGGGGAGCAATGAGCAGTTCTTC
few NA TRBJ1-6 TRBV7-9 CASSLNILNSPLHF TGTGCCAGCAGCTTAAACATCCTAAATTCACCCCTCCACTTT
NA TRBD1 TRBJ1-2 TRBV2 CASRSRGQGDGYTF TGTGCCAGCAGATCACGGGGACAGGGGGATGGCTACACCTTC
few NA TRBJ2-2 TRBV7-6 CASSPASPGELFF TGTGCCAGCAGCCCGGCTAGCCCCGGGGAGCTGTTTTTT
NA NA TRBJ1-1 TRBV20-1 CSARKQAMNTEAFF TGCAGTGCTAGGAAACAGGCCATGAACACTGAAGCTTTCTTT
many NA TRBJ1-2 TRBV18 CASSPEYGQLYGYTF TGTGCCAGCTCACCAGAGTATGGACAGTTATATGGCTACACCTTC
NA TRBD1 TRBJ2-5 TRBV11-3 CASSLRQGAQYF TGTGCCAGCAGCTTACGTCAGGGGGCCCAGTACTTC
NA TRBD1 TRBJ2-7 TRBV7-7 CASSLRGLSYEQYF TGTGCCAGCAGCTTAAGGGGGCTGAGCTACGAGCAGTACTTC
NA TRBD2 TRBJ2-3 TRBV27 CASRLLTSGRTDTQYF TGTGCCAGCAGATTACTAACTAGCGGGAGGACAGATACGCAGTATTTT
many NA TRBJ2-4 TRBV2 CASSLESKNIQYF TGTGCCAGCAGTTTGGAGTCCAAAAACATTCAGTACTTC
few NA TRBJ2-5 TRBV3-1 CASSHRGTQYF TGTGCCAGCAGCCACCGGGGGACCCAGTACTTC
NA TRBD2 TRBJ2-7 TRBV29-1 CSVEASGGYEQYF TGCAGCGTTGAAGCCAGCGGGGGGTACGAGCAGTACTTC
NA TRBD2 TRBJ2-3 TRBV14 CASSRYFAGATDTQYF TGTGCCAGCAGCCGCTACTTCGCGGGAGCCACAGATACGCAGTATTTT
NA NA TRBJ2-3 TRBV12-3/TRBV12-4 CASGRGTQYF TGTGCCAGCGGCCGGGGTACGCAGTATTTT
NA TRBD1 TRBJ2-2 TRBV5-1 CASSSTGSTGELFF TGCGCCAGCAGCTCGACAGGGAGCACCGGGGAGCTGTTTTTT
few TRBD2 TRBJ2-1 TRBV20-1 CSARESGGIGEQFF TGCAGTGCTAGAGAAAGCGGGGGGATTGGGGAGCAGTTCTTC
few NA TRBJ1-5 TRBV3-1 CASNTYSNQPQHF TGTGCCAGCAATACGTATAGCAATCAGCCCCAGCATTTT
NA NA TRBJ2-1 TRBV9 CASSVAYNEQFF TGTGCCAGCAGCGTAGCATATAATGAGCAGTTCTTC
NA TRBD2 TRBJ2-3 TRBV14 CASSQHLLAGSTDTQYF TGTGCCAGCAGCCAACACTTACTAGCGGGGTCTACAGATACGCAGTATTTT
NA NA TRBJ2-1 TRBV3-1 CASSQGTGRSYNEQFF TGTGCCAGCAGCCAGGGAACGGGCCGTTCTTACAATGAGCAGTTCTTC
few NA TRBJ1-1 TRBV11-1 CASSPDDTVGTEAFF TGTGCCAGCAGCCCGGACGACACGGTAGGGACTGAAGCTTTCTTT
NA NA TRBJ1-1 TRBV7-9 CASSFGNMNTEAFF TGTGCCAGCAGCTTCGGCAACATGAACACTGAAGCTTTCTTT
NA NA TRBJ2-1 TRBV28 CASSTRGRRSDEQFF TGTGCCAGCAGCACAAGGGGTCGAAGGTCCGATGAGCAGTTCTTC
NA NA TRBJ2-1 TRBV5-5 CASSYSSGLVNNEQFF TGTGCCAGCAGCTATTCCTCGGGGTTGGTCAACAATGAGCAGTTCTTC
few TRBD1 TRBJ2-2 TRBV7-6 CASSSGQSTGELFF TGTGCCAGCAGCTCGGGACAGAGCACCGGGGAGCTGTTTTTT
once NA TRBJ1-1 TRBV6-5 CASRDRFVAFF TGTGCCAGCAGGGACAGATTTGTTGCTTTCTTT
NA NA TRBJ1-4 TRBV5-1 CASGQGGTNEKLFF TGCGCCAGCGGACAAGGGGGGACTAATGAAAAACTGTTTTTT